This TCR beta chain was identified during a study of cytomegalovirus exposure and HLA in healthy donors. Study results and limitations: Productive status was seen about 90% or about 30% of the time for most TCR beta V segments in an earlier analysis. For most TCR sequences rarity was the rule, although some public TCRs occurred in many donors. TCR beta chains associated with HLA were, in a later analysis, more clonally expanded than equally common others.

About this clone: Its matching antigen is unknown.

This CDR3 comprises 13 residues. Germline CDR1 reads LGHNA; CDR2 reads YSLEER. J gave up 8 bases and V 0 bases, and 2 bases lay outside the gene matches. This PCR relied on a set of 60 Vbeta primers and 13 Jbeta primers. The table came from immunoSEQ multiplex PCR; TCRdb's copy has only in-frame clones and leaves some out. The sample shows about 120,000 clones, roughly 18% of them seen only once. The sequencing sample was made of PBMCs. The chain joins TRBV4-3 to TRBJ1-2, with TRBD1 matching 8 bases. This receptor was obtained from a female donor in good health and CMV-seropositive. The CDR3 nucleotides read TGCGCCAGCAGCCAAGAACAGGGGGTCGGCTACACCTTC. It codes for CASSQEQGVGYTF.